These 17 T cell receptor beta chains were all obtained from the same sample, sequenced in a study of neoadjuvant anti-PD-1 for oral cavity cancer. Method: immunoSEQ multiplex PCR; TCRdb's copy keeps in-frame clones and lacks some. Seen here are 30,000 to 40,000 clones, about 83% observed once, and the top ten hold 3.5%. Sequenced material: PBMCs, taken before nivolumab (anti-PD-1) treatment. The source of these receptors is a person aged 35-79 years with oral cavity squamous cell carcinoma.

The chain has TRBV5-6 and TRBJ2-3; 9 positions match TRBD2. Germline loops: CDR1 SGHDT, CDR2 YYEEEE. Losses at the gene ends were 1 base for V and 5 bases for J; bases not matched to a gene: 11. The length of the CDR3 is 17 residues. Here the CDR3 reads CASSLWSGGGGIDTQYF. DNA of the CDR3: TGTGCCAGCAGCTTGTGGTCTGGCGGGGGGGGCATAGATACGCAGTATTTT.

The chain recombines TRBV5-5 with TRBJ2-7, with TRBD2 matching over 8 bases. V gave up 5 bases and J gave up 6 bases; unmatched junction bases: 7. CDR3 size: 13 residues. Germline CDR1 reads SGHKS; CDR2 reads YYEKEE (reference sequence). In DNA form, the CDR3 reads TGTGCCAGCAGATCCGCCGGGACTAGCGAGCAGTACTTC. Its protein product is CASRSAGTSEQYF. Supplemented by reference TRBV5-5 and TRBJ2-7, the full variable domain reads DAGVTQSPTHLIKTRGQQVTLRCSPISGHKSVSWYQQVLGQGPQFIFQYYEKEERGRGNFPDRFSARQFPNYSSELNVNALLLGDSALYLCASRSAGTSEQYFGPGTRLTVT.

This chain uses TRBV27 with TRBJ2-1; D may be TRBD1 or TRBD2 (5 bases each). The V gene's germline CDR1 is MNHEY and CDR2 SMNVEV (reference sequence). V was shortened by 6 bases and J by 4 bases, with 16 bases between the two germline ends. CDR3 length: 15 residues. CDR3 in DNA: TGTGCCAGCAGGGGGGAACACCTGGCGTACAATGAGCAGTTCTTC. Translation: CASRGEHLAYNEQFF.

This chain connects TRBV7-6 to TRBJ2-7; D uncertain. CDR3 length: 14 residues. The germline V gene encodes CDR1 SGHVS and CDR2 FNYEAQ. V shed 5 bases and J shed 0 bases, with 11 bases lying between them. The CDR3 loop reads CASSDTVVSYEQYF. The CDR3 coding sequence is TGTGCCAGCAGCGACACAGTGGTCTCCTACGAGCAGTACTTC.

The chain employs TRBV19 and TRBJ2-7; 9 bases line up with TRBD1. CDR3 size: 16 residues. Germline assignment: CDR1 LNHDA and CDR2 SQIVND (reference sequence). J gave up 1 base and V 3 bases, and 7 bases lay outside the gene matches. DNA for the CDR3: TGTGCCAGTAGTATCTATGGGACAGGGTTGTCCTACGAGCAGTACTTC. This codes for CASSIYGTGLSYEQYF.

The J gene is TRBJ1-1, the V gene TRBV6-5; the D gene is possibly TRBD1 (5 bases). V dropped 6 bases and J dropped 9 bases, with 11 bases sitting between them. The germline gives CDR1 MNHEY, CDR2 SVGAGI. CDR3 length equals 11 residues. CDR3 region: CASRIGAKAFF. CDR3 bases: TGTGCCAGCAGAATCGGGGCAAAAGCTTTCTTT.

This clone was counted between two and nine times. The chain links TRBV4-3 to TRBJ2-7, with D perhaps given as TRBD1 or TRBD2 (6 bases each). The germline V and J ends were trimmed by 1 base and 5 bases, with 18 bases remaining between them. CDR3 length equals 16 residues. The germline V gene has CDR1 LGHNA and CDR2 YSLEER. In DNA form, the CDR3 reads TGCGCCAGCAGCCAAGTTGGCCGGGGGCGCATCAACGAGCAGTACTTC. Its translation: CASSQVGRGRINEQYF.

The rearrangement joins TRBV19 to TRBJ2-7; TRBD1 might be the D (5 bases). From germline, CDR1 is LNHDA and CDR2 SQIVND (reference sequence). This CDR3 is 12 amino acids long. Trimming stripped 6 bases from V and 0 bases from J, with 6 bases between. The CDR3 spells CASRGVSYEQYF. In DNA, the CDR3 is TGTGCCAGTAGAGGGGTCTCCTACGAGCAGTACTTC.

V and J are TRBV2 and TRBJ2-6, with 7 bases aligning to TRBD1. Germline V gives CDR1 SNHLY, CDR2 FYNNEI. The CDR3 covers 17 residues. Losses at the gene ends were 7 bases for V and 9 bases for J; bases not matched to a gene: 18. Here the CDR3 reads CASNRFLGGQNLNVLTF. The DNA of the CDR3 is TGTGCCAGCAATCGGTTCTTAGGGGGCCAGAACCTCAACGTCCTGACTTTC.

The CDR3 bases are TGTGCCAGCAGTGGACCATACTATAGCAATCAGCCCCAGCATTTT. This sequence encodes CASSGPYYSNQPQHF. The chain recombines TRBV6-5 with TRBJ1-5, with D unclear. The CDR3 runs 15 residues. The germline V gene has CDR1 MNHEY and CDR2 SVGAGI. The V end lost 5 bases, the J end lost 0 bases, and 11 bases lay between the germline ends.

This chain joins TRBV15 and TRBJ2-1, with 9 bases identical to TRBD1. The germline V gene has CDR1 LNHNV and CDR2 YYDKDF (reference sequence). The CDR3 runs 16 residues. Trimming cost V 5 bases and J 2 bases; bases outside gene matches: 7. The CDR3 DNA reads as TGTGCCACCAGCCCGACGGGACAGGGAGCCTACAATGAGCAGTTCTTC. Translation: CATSPTGQGAYNEQFF. The variable domain in full, with the rest retrieved from reference TRBV15 and TRBJ2-1, is DAMVIQNPRYQVTQFGKPVTLSCSQTLNHNVMYWYQQKSSQAPKLLFHYYDKDFNNEADTPDNFQSRRPNTSFCFLDIRSPGLGDTAMYLCATSPTGQGAYNEQFFGPGTRLTVL.

Only a few counts were recorded for this clone. The chain recombines TRBV7-9 with TRBJ1-2; D is ambiguous. From germline, CDR1 is SEHNR and CDR2 FQNEAQ (reference sequence). Trimming pared 5 bases from V and 8 bases from J, leaving 12 bases between. This CDR3 spans 12 amino acids. CDR3 region: CASSRPPLGYTF. CDR3 in DNA: TGTGCCAGCAGCCGTCCCCCGTTAGGCTACACCTTC.

The genes are TRBV2 and TRBJ1-1; D is unresolved. V gave up 8 bases and J gave up 6 bases, with 7 bases separating them. The CDR3 length is 10 residues. The germline V gene has CDR1 SNHLY and CDR2 FYNNEI. The CDR3 protein is CASGRAEAFF. The CDR3 DNA sequence: TGTGCCAGCGGTAGGGCTGAAGCTTTCTTT.

The chain couples TRBV5-1 to TRBJ2-7, with TRBD2 as a possible D gene (6 bases). V was shortened by 4 bases and J by 0 bases, with 8 bases between the two germline ends. Germline lookup yields CDR1 SGHRS and CDR2 YFSETQ. This CDR3 region has 13 residues. The chain's CDR3 is CASSATSSYEQYF. DNA for the CDR3: TGCGCCAGCAGCGCGACTAGCTCCTACGAGCAGTACTTC.

The chain has TRBV10-3 and TRBJ2-5; D could derive from TRBD1 or TRBD2 (5 bases each). Germline-derived CDR1 and CDR2 are ENHRY and SYGVKD. This CDR3 comprises 13 residues. V lost 4 bases and J lost 1, with 7 bases in between. CDR3 protein: CAISGGSQETQYF. The CDR3, as DNA: TGTGCCATCAGTGGGGGGAGCCAAGAGACCCAGTACTTC.

V gene TRBV4-2 combines with J gene TRBJ1-3; D gene uncertain. CDR3 length equals 15 residues. The germline V gene has CDR1 LGHNA and CDR2 YNFKEQ. Deletions cut 0 bases from V and 1 base from J, with 7 bases between. In DNA, the CDR3 is TGTGCCAGCAGCCAAGATGGGAAGTCTGGAAACACCATATATTTT. Its translation is CASSQDGKSGNTIYF.

This clone was seen just once. CDR3 sequence (DNA): TGTGCCAGCAGCTTAGGGGGTCGCTCTGGAAACACCATATATTTT. Translating gives CASSLGGRSGNTIYF. The gene calls are TRBV11-3 and TRBJ1-3, with D unresolved. Germline CDR1 SGHNT, CDR2 YENEEA. The germline V and J ends were trimmed by 1 base and 0 bases, with 7 bases remaining between them. CDR3 length: 15 amino acids.